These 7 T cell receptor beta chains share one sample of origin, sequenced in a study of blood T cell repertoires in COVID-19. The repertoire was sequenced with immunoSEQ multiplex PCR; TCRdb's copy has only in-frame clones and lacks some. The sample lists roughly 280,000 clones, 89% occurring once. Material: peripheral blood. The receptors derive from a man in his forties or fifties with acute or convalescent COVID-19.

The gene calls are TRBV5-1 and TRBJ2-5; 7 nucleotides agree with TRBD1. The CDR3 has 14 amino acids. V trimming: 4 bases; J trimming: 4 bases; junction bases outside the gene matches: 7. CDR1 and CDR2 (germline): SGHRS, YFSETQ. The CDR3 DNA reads TGCGCCAGCAGCCATCCGGGACAGCTAGAGACCCAGTACTTC. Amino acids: CASSHPGQLETQYF.

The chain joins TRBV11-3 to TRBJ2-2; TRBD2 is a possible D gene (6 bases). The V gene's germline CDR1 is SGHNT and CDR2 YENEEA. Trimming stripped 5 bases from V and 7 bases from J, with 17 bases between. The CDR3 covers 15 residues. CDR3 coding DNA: TGTGCCAGCAGCCCACGCGGGGTCCCCGGCGGGGAGCTGTTTTTT. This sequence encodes CASSPRGVPGGELFF.

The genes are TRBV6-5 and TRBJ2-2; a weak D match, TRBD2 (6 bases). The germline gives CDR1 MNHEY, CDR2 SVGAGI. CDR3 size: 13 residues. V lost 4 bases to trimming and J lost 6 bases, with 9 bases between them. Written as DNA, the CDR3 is TGTGCCAGCAGTTGGAGGGATCCCGGGGAGCTGTTTTTT. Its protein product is CASSWRDPGELFF.

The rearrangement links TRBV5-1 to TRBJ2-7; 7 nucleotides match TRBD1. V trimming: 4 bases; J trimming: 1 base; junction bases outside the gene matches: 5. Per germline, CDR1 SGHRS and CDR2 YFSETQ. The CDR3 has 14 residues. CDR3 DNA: TGCGCCAGCAGCCCCACGACAGGGTCCTACGAGCAGTACTTC. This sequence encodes CASSPTTGSYEQYF.

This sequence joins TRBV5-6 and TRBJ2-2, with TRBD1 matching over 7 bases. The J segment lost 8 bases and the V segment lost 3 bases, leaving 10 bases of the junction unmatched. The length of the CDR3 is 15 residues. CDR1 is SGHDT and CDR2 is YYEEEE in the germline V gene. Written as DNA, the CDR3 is TGTGCCAGCAGCTGGCAGACAGGGTCGGGAGGGGAGCTGTTTTTT. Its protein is CASSWQTGSGGELFF. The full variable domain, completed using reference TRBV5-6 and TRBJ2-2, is DAGVTQSPTHLIKTRGQQVTLRCSPKSGHDTVSWYQQALGQGPQFIFQYYEEEERQRGNFPDRFSGHQFPNYSSELNVNALLLGDSALYLCASSWQTGSGGELFFGEGSRLTVL.

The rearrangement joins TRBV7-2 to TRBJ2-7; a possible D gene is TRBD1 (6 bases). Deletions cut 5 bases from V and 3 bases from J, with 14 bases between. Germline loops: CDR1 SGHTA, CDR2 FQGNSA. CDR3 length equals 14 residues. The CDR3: CASSTRDMNYEQYF. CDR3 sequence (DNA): TGTGCCAGCAGCACACGGGACATGAACTACGAGCAGTACTTC.

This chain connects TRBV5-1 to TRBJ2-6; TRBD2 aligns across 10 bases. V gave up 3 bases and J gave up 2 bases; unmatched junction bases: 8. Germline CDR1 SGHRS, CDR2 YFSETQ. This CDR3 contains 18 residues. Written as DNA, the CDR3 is TGCGCCAGCAGCTCGGTAGCGGGAGGCTACCCTGGGGCCAACGTCCTGACTTTC. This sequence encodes CASSSVAGGYPGANVLTF.